The 18 T cell receptor beta chains listed next were all sequenced from one sample in a study of blood T cell repertoires in COVID-19. Some clones are missing from TCRdb's copy, which holds only in-frame ones; the method was immunoSEQ multiplex PCR. The sample has around 70,000 clones; approximately 80% are singletons. What was sequenced was peripheral blood. The receptors shown here come from a woman older than 75 with active or convalescent COVID-19.

Comment on this clone: This CDR3 is also generated by other DNA sequences in the sample. V and J are TRBV11-2 and TRBJ2-5; D may be TRBD1 (6 bases). V was trimmed by 3 bases and J by 4 bases, leaving 6 bases between them. CDR1 and CDR2 from the germline V gene are SGHAT and FQNNGV. This CDR3 is 12 amino acids long. CDR3 DNA: TGTGCCAGCAGCTTGGACAGAGAGACCCAGTACTTC. Its protein product is CASSLDRETQYF.

This clone was seen once. The genes are TRBV7-6 and TRBJ1-3, with a tentative D call TRBD1 (6 bases). Germline V gives CDR1 SGHVS, CDR2 FNYEAQ. The V end lost 5 bases, the J end lost 0 bases, and 14 bases lay between the germline ends. There are 16 residues in the CDR3. The chain's CDR3 is CASSTLRDTSGNTIYF. The CDR3 nucleotides are TGTGCCAGCAGCACTCTACGGGACACCTCTGGAAACACCATATATTTT.

This chain joins TRBV6-1 and TRBJ2-2, with 9 nucleotides matching TRBD2. The length of the CDR3 is 17 residues. Per germline, CDR1 MNHNS and CDR2 SASEGT. Trimming took 2 bases from V and 3 from J; bases not matched to a gene: 7. CDR3 sequence reads: CASSEPQLAGDTGELFF. In DNA, the CDR3 is TGTGCCAGCAGTGAACCCCAACTAGCGGGTGACACCGGGGAGCTGTTTTTT.

This clone showed up just a few times. The chain has TRBV27 and TRBJ1-1, with D unclear. V was trimmed by 3 bases and J by 8 bases, leaving 19 bases between them. This CDR3 comprises 15 residues. Looked up from germline, CDR1 is MNHEY and CDR2 is SMNVEV (reference sequence). The CDR3 loop is CASSFSRRHRDEAFF. CDR3 sequence (DNA): TGTGCCAGCAGTTTTTCGAGGAGGCACCGTGACGAAGCTTTCTTT.

The V and J genes are TRBV11-2 and TRBJ2-2, with 7 positions matching TRBD2. This CDR3 spans 17 amino acids. Germline CDR1 is SGHAT and CDR2 is FQNNGV. Trimming cost V 2 bases and J 5 bases; bases outside gene matches: 11. The CDR3 DNA reads TGTGCCAGCAGCTTAACCTTCGACGGGAGGAGGACCGGGGAGCTGTTTTTT. Encoded protein: CASSLTFDGRRTGELFF.

Points on this clone: One junction end disagrees with the germline gene, perhaps due to a read error. The chain links TRBV6-5 to TRBJ1-5; no clear D gene. The CDR3 length is 15 residues. Germline assignment: CDR1 MNHEY and CDR2 SVGAGI. The CDR3 nucleotides are TGTGCCAGCATCGAACGGGGTTATAGCGATCAGCCCCAGCATTTT. The encoded protein is CASIERGYSDQPQHF.

CDR3 nucleotide sequence: TGCGCCAGCAGCGCCGGGACAGGGGCGGCTGAAGCTTTCTTT. It encodes CASSAGTGAAEAFF. The rearrangement joins TRBV5-1 to TRBJ1-1; 10 nucleotides line up with TRBD1. This CDR3 has 14 residues. V dropped 4 bases and J dropped 6; count of bases not matched to a gene: 6. Germline loops: CDR1 SGHRS, CDR2 YFSETQ.

This rearrangement joins TRBV6-8 to TRBJ2-3, with D unclear. Germline V gene lookup returns CDR1 MNHGY and CDR2 SAAAGT. V gave up 8 bases and J gave up 0 bases, with 15 bases separating them. The CDR3 is made up of 15 amino acids. In DNA form, the CDR3 reads TGTGCCAGCTCGCGGCCTAGTTCGAGCACAGATACGCAGTATTTT. Protein sequence: CASSRPSSSTDTQYF.

This chain connects TRBV7-2 to TRBJ1-2; D is unresolved. This CDR3 contains 15 residues. The germline V gene encodes CDR1 SGHTA and CDR2 FQGNSA. Trimming cost V 1 base and J 4 bases, with 13 bases left between them. The CDR3 DNA reads TGTGCCAGCAGCTTAGGTCAAGAGTATTTCTATGGCTACACCTTC. Protein sequence: CASSLGQEYFYGYTF.

CDR3 DNA sequence: TGTGCCAGCAGTTTAGGGGCAGACGGCATTCAGTACTTC. Translating it yields CASSLGADGIQYF. The V and J genes are TRBV12-3 or TRBV12-4 and TRBJ2-4; unclear D gene. The CDR3 loop spans 13 amino acids. V was trimmed by 1 base and J by 9 bases, leaving 10 bases between them.

The rearrangement joins TRBV19 to TRBJ2-3; TRBD1 matches at 10 bases. The CDR3 is 15 amino acids. In germline, CDR1 is LNHDA, CDR2 SQIVND (reference sequence). The ends lost 5 bases at V and 5 bases at J; junction bases unmatched: 7. The CDR3 region is CASSDGQGGKDTQYF. CDR3 coding DNA: TGTGCCAGTAGTGACGGACAGGGGGGGAAAGATACGCAGTATTTT. The complete variable domain, with remaining parts taken from reference TRBV19 and TRBJ2-3, reads DGGITQSPKYLFRKEGQNVTLSCEQNLNHDAMYWYRQDPGQGLRLIYYSQIVNDFQKGDIAEGYSVSREKKESFPLTVTSAQKNPTAFYLCASSDGQGGKDTQYFGPGTRLTVL.

The chain uses TRBV28 and TRBJ2-5; maybe TRBD2 (5 bases). Trimming stripped 5 bases from V and 0 bases from J, with 10 bases between. From germline, CDR1 is MDHEN and CDR2 SYDVKM. This CDR3 has 14 residues. The CDR3 DNA follows: TGTGCCAGCAGTCCGACGACTAACCAAGAGACCCAGTACTTC. Encoded protein: CASSPTTNQETQYF.

This sequence joins TRBV28 and TRBJ2-1; D not resolved. Trimming pared 9 bases from V and 4 bases from J, leaving 7 bases between. The germline gives CDR1 MDHEN, CDR2 SYDVKM. This CDR3 is 11 amino acids long. CDR3 in amino acids: CASFLYNEQFF. CDR3 nucleotide sequence: TGTGCCAGTTTCCTGTACAATGAGCAGTTCTTC.

J is TRBJ1-2 and V is TRBV4-3; D may be TRBD1 (5 bases). Trimming stripped 1 base from V and 4 bases from J, with 10 bases between. CDR1 is LGHNA, CDR2 YSLEER, per germline. This CDR3 contains 14 residues. CDR3 DNA: TGCGCCAGCAGCCAAGTAAACGGGGGCTATGGCTACACCTTC. This codes for CASSQVNGGYGYTF.

The rearrangement uses TRBV19 and TRBJ2-1; 8 nucleotides line up with TRBD2. Germline V gene sequence: CDR1 LNHDA, CDR2 SQIVND (reference sequence). The CDR3 spans 15 residues. Germline trimming cut 5 bases from V and 5 bases from J; bases unmatched to any gene: 8. In nucleotides, the CDR3 is TGTGCCAGTAGTCTGGCCGGGGGGGGCCACAATGAGCAGTTCTTC. As protein: CASSLAGGGHNEQFF.

The chain carries TRBV7-2 and TRBJ2-7, with 10 bases fitting TRBD2. The CDR3 runs to 19 residues. The germline gives CDR1 SGHTA, CDR2 FQGNSA. J was trimmed by 0 bases and V by 1 base; bases with no gene match: 12. The CDR3 spells CASSLGYGASGGRSYEQYF. The CDR3 DNA sequence: TGTGCCAGCAGCTTAGGTTATGGGGCTAGCGGGGGTCGCTCCTACGAGCAGTACTTC.

The chain uses TRBV5-4 and TRBJ1-2, with D uncertain. Trimming removed 8 bases at V and 2 bases at J, with 13 bases between. The germline V gene has CDR1 SGHNT and CDR2 YYREEE (reference sequence). This CDR3 is 13 amino acids long. CDR3 region: CASGSNSNYGYTF. The CDR3 coding sequence is TGTGCCAGTGGGTCCAACAGCAACTATGGCTACACCTTC.

In DNA, the CDR3 is TGTGCCACCAGTGATCGTCTAGCGGGACGAAATGAGCAGTTCTTC. Residues: CATSDRLAGRNEQFF. This chain uses TRBV24-1 with TRBJ2-1; 9 nucleotides align to TRBD2. The CDR3 is made up of 15 amino acids. CDR1 KGHDR and CDR2 SFDVKD come from the germline V gene. V shed 3 bases and J 7 bases; nucleotides not matched to a gene: 6.